The 18 T cell receptor beta chains listed next were all sequenced from one sample in a study of blood T cell repertoires in COVID-19. Sequencing used immunoSEQ multiplex PCR; TCRdb keeps in-frame clones, though not all of them. The top ten hold approximately 22% of the sample, which has about 95,000 clones, about 80% seen once. The sample was peripheral blood. Source of these receptors: a human donor in a cohort sampled during active COVID-19.

The chain employs TRBV2 and TRBJ2-3; no clear D gene. Trimming stripped 6 bases from V and 0 bases from J, with 16 bases between. The CDR3 covers 16 residues. The germline gives CDR1 SNHLY, CDR2 FYNNEI. CDR3 sequence reads: CASRPPAVLSTDTQYF. The CDR3 bases are TGTGCCAGCAGGCCCCCCGCGGTCCTTAGCACAGATACGCAGTATTTT.

The chain recombines TRBV27 with TRBJ2-7, with D tentatively TRBD1 (6 bases). Germline assignment: CDR1 MNHEY and CDR2 SMNVEV (reference sequence). V was shortened by 5 bases and J by 0 bases, with 14 bases between the two germline ends. This CDR3 contains 15 residues. Here the CDR3 reads CASSANRVSSYEQYF. As DNA, the CDR3 is TGTGCCAGCAGTGCAAACAGGGTAAGCTCCTACGAGCAGTACTTC.

This clone showed up just a few times. CDR3 amino acids: CASSPQGGTEPQHF. CDR3 in DNA: TGTGCCAGCTCACCCCAAGGGGGTACGGAGCCCCAGCATTTT. This sequence joins TRBV18 and TRBJ1-5, with D tentatively TRBD1 (6 bases). CDR1 and CDR2 (germline): KGHSH, LQKENI. CDR3 size: 14 residues. Deletions cut 3 bases from V and 8 bases from J, with 14 bases between.

The chain is built from TRBV18 and TRBJ2-7, with a tentative D call TRBD2 (5 bases). Germline V gene lookup returns CDR1 KGHSH and CDR2 LQKENI. The CDR3 length is 13 residues. V gave up 2 bases and J gave up 2 bases, with 7 bases separating them. CDR3 DNA: TGTGCCAGCTCACCAGCGGGCACCTACGAGCAGTACTTC. Amino acids: CASSPAGTYEQYF.

V gene TRBV29-1 combines with J gene TRBJ1-1, with D uncertain. Germline CDR1 reads SQVTM; CDR2 reads ANQGSEA. The CDR3 sequence is 11 residues long. Between the trimmed V and J ends, which lost 3 bases and 8 bases, there was a span of 10 bases. CDR3 sequence (DNA): TGCAGCGTTGACTCCGGTTTGGAAGCTTTCTTT. It specifies CSVDSGLEAFF. Complete variable domain (other parts from reference TRBV29-1 and TRBJ1-1): SAVISQKPSRDICQRGTSLTIQCQVDSQVTMMFWYRQQPGQSLTLIATANQGSEATYESGFVIDKFPISRPNLTFSTLTVSNMSPEDSSIYLCSVDSGLEAFFGQGTRLTVV.

The chain is built from TRBV12-3 or TRBV12-4 and TRBJ1-2, with D maybe TRBD1 (6 bases). Trimming took off 5 bases at V and 6 bases at J, with 13 bases between the two ends. The CDR3 runs to 13 residues. The CDR3 loop reads CASSPSGGNGYTF. CDR3 nucleotide sequence: TGTGCCAGCAGTCCATCGGGGGGCAATGGCTACACCTTC.

V is TRBV7-6 and J is TRBJ2-3, with TRBD2 matching over 12 bases. Germline-derived CDR1 and CDR2 are SGHVS and FNYEAQ. After removal of 6 bases from V and 2 bases from J, the junction contained 6 bases not matched to a gene. The CDR3 spans 16 residues. The CDR3 here is CASSSGLAGLTDTQYF. CDR3 bases: TGTGCCAGCAGTTCCGGACTAGCGGGACTCACAGATACGCAGTATTTT.

This clone was detected only once. The rearrangement links TRBV28 to TRBJ1-2; possible D gene TRBD1, 6 bases. The CDR3 is 15 amino acids. V lost 5 bases, J lost 0 bases, and 13 bases lay in between. The germline V gene encodes CDR1 MDHEN and CDR2 SYDVKM. CDR3 protein: CASSDRLGTNYGYTF. CDR3 sequence (DNA): TGTGCCAGCAGTGACAGGCTAGGGACTAACTATGGCTACACCTTC.

V usage is TRBV25-1 and J usage is TRBJ1-2, with D possibly being TRBD1 (6 bases). Between the trimmed V and J ends, which lost 0 bases and 5 bases, there was a span of 16 bases. The CDR3 contains 16 residues. The germline V gene has CDR1 MGHDK and CDR2 SYGVNS. DNA for the CDR3: TGTGCCAGCAGTGAATATGGGGGGGGCTCCCGGTATGGCTACACCTTC. It yields the protein CASSEYGGGSRYGYTF.

The genes are TRBV5-5 and TRBJ2-1; 12 bases match TRBD2. The ends lost 1 base at V and 1 base at J; junction bases unmatched: 3. This CDR3 has 17 amino acids. Germline CDR1 SGHKS, CDR2 YYEKEE (reference sequence). CDR3 region: CASSLTSGGPSYNEQFF. In DNA form, the CDR3 reads TGTGCCAGCAGCTTGACTAGCGGGGGGCCGTCCTACAATGAGCAGTTCTTC.

This CDR3 is CASSLRSSGGGELFF. CDR3 nucleotide sequence: TGTGCCAGCAGCTTACGGTCTAGCGGGGGCGGGGAGCTGTTTTTT. V usage is TRBV7-2 and J usage is TRBJ2-2, with TRBD2 identical over 10 bases. J lost 7 bases, V lost 2 bases, and 4 bases had no gene match. CDR1 is SGHTA, CDR2 FQGNSA, per germline. The CDR3 runs 15 residues.

This clone occurred once. The V and J genes are TRBV15 and TRBJ2-1; 9 bases fit TRBD2. Germline CDR1 reads LNHNV; CDR2 reads YYDKDF (reference sequence). Losses at the gene ends were 2 bases for V and 0 bases for J; bases not matched to a gene: 2. This CDR3 spans 16 amino acids. The CDR3 nucleotides are TGTGCCACCAGCAGACTAGCGGGAAGCTCCTACAATGAGCAGTTCTTC. This codes for CATSRLAGSSYNEQFF.

The rearrangement joins TRBV18 to TRBJ2-2; tentatively, D is TRBD1 (5 bases). Germline assignment: CDR1 KGHSH and CDR2 LQKENI. V dropped 4 bases and J dropped 0 bases, with 15 bases sitting between them. The length of the CDR3 is 17 residues. CDR3 DNA: TGTGCCAGCTCACGCGAACAGGTTCGAGCGAACACCGGGGAGCTGTTTTTT. This sequence encodes CASSREQVRANTGELFF.

The rearrangement uses TRBV7-2 and TRBJ2-7; 15 bases are a match to TRBD2. The V segment lost 0 bases and the J segment 1 base; nucleotides outside the gene matches: 7. The germline CDR1 and CDR2 sequences are SGHTA and FQGNSA. The CDR3 runs to 19 residues. CDR3 sequence reads: CASSLAPGLAGGRSYEQYF. DNA of the CDR3: TGTGCCAGCAGCTTAGCTCCCGGACTAGCGGGGGGGCGGTCCTACGAGCAGTACTTC.

This clone was counted at least ten times. This chain links TRBV27 with TRBJ2-7; tentatively, D is TRBD1 (7 bases). The CDR3 is made up of 14 amino acids. The V end was cut by 5 bases, the J end by 0 bases, with 11 bases between. CDR1 and CDR2 from the germline V gene are MNHEY and SMNVEV (reference sequence). This CDR3 is CASSPGGTSYEQYF. CDR3 DNA: TGTGCCAGCAGTCCAGGGGGGACCTCCTACGAGCAGTACTTC.

J is TRBJ1-1 and V is TRBV9; D uncertain. Trimming took off 0 bases at V and 4 bases at J, with 10 bases between the two ends. CDR1 is SGDLS and CDR2 is YYNGEE in the germline V gene. The CDR3 runs to 14 residues. The CDR3 loop is CASSVVGVATEAFF. CDR3 nucleotides: TGTGCCAGCAGCGTAGTAGGTGTAGCCACTGAAGCTTTCTTT.

This chain uses TRBV24-1 with TRBJ2-3; 7 nucleotides agree with TRBD1. The V segment lost 4 bases and the J segment 1 base; nucleotides outside the gene matches: 4. CDR1 and CDR2 (germline): KGHDR, SFDVKD. The CDR3 totals 15 residues. CDR3 nucleotide sequence: TGTGCCACCAGTGACAGGGGGAGAGGCACAGATACGCAGTATTTT. It yields the protein CATSDRGRGTDTQYF.

This rearrangement joins TRBV6-2 or TRBV6-3 to TRBJ1-5, with 11 nucleotides matching TRBD1. Germline V CDR1 and CDR2: MNHEY, SVGEGT. Unmatched junction bases numbered 16, after V lost 6 bases and J lost 9 bases. The CDR3 sequence is 17 residues long. Here the CDR3 reads CASSLNAGQGDARPQHF. The CDR3 DNA reads as TGTGCCAGCAGCCTAAACGCGGGACAGGGGGACGCCAGGCCCCAGCATTTT.